This entry concerns a single TCR beta chain. Its antigen is not known. This entry belongs to a study of T cell responses to AZD1222 COVID-19 vaccine. General study findings and limits: Repertoires were obtained only post-peak T cell response. Donors were chiefly white British, with a greater number of females, and clonal diversity was perhaps underestimated. Spike-specific TCR breadth and depth were elevated following two AZD1222 doses. The CD4 TCRs associated with vaccination extended across spike and predominated at 160-218 and 743-854.

Sequencing was performed with immunoSEQ multiplex PCR; in TCRdb, only in-frame clones are kept and a portion is missing. The sample records fewer than 200,000 clones, approximately 91% being singletons. Per the germline V gene, CDR1 is MNHEY and CDR2 is SVGAGI. This CDR3 spans 14 amino acids. The trim removed 5 bases at V and 0 bases at J, leaving 2 bases unmatched. The sequence was collected from an adult who received the AZD1222 COVID-19 vaccine. The chain uses TRBV6-5 and TRBJ1-2, with 8 bases fitting TRBD1. The input for sequencing was peripheral blood, taken 28 days after the second AZD1222 dose. The CDR3 region is CASSTGGANYGYTF. The DNA for the CDR3 is TGTGCCAGCAGTACAGGGGGAGCTAACTATGGCTACACCTTC.